The T cell receptor (beta chain) under discussion was sequenced for a study of T cell responses to AZD1222 COVID-19 vaccine. Broader study findings: Most donors were white British, females outnumbered males, and clonal diversity was possibly underestimated. Once two AZD1222 doses were given, Spike-specific TCR breadth and depth went up. Repertoires in all cases were sampled only once the peak T cell response had passed.

Profiling relied on immunoSEQ multiplex PCR, and the TCRdb table lists in-frame clones only, not all of them. Here the sample spans approximately 100,000 clones, roughly 88% being singletons. Note on this clone: Its antigen is as yet unknown. The same CDR3 can be traced to other DNA sequences in this sample.

The CDR3 runs 15 residues. In germline, CDR1 is KGHDR, CDR2 SFDVKD. V lost 3 bases to trimming and J lost 0 bases, with 7 bases between them. V and J are TRBV24-1 and TRBJ1-4; D gene uncertain. This material consisted of peripheral blood, taken on day 0 of AZD1222 vaccination. This clonotype originated in an adult in good health. CDR3 residues: CATSDPGATNEKLFF. CDR3 bases: TGTGCCACCAGTGATCCCGGGGCAACTAATGAAAAACTGTTTTTT.